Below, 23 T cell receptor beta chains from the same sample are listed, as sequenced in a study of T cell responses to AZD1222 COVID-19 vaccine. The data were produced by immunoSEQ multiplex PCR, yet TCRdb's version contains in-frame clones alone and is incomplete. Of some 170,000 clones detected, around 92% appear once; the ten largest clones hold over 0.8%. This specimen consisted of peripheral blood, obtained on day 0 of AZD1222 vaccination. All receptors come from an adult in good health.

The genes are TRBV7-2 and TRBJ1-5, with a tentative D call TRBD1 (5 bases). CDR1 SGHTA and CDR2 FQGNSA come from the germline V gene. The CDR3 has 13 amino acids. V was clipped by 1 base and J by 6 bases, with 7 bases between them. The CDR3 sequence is CASSLGDLQPQHF. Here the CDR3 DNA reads TGTGCCAGCAGCTTAGGGGACCTTCAGCCCCAGCATTTT.

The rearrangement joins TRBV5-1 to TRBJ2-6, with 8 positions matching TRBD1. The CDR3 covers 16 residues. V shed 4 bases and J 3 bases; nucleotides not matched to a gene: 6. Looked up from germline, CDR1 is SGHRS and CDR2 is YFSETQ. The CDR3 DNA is TGCGCCAGCAGCGTAACCGGGACAGGTGGGGCCAACGTCCTGACTTTC. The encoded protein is CASSVTGTGGANVLTF.

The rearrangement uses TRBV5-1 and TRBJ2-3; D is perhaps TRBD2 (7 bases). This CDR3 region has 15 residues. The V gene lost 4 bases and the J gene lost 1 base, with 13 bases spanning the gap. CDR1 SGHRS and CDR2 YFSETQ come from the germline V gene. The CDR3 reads CASSLQGGGTDTQYF. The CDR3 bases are TGCGCCAGCAGCCTACAGGGAGGGGGCACAGATACGCAGTATTTT. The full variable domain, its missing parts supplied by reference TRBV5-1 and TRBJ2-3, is KAGVTQTPRYLIKTRGQQVTLSCSPISGHRSVSWYQQTPGQGLQFLFEYFSETQRNKGNFPGRFSGRQFSNSRSEMNVSTLELGDSALYLCASSLQGGGTDTQYFGPGTRLTVL.

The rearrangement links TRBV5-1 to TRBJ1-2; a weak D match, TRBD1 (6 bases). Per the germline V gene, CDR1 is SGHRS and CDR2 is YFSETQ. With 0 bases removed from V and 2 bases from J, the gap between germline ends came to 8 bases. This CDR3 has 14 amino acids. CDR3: CASSLGQENYGYTF. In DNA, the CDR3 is TGCGCCAGCAGCTTGGGACAGGAGAACTATGGCTACACCTTC. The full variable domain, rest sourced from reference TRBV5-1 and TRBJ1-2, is KAGVTQTPRYLIKTRGQQVTLSCSPISGHRSVSWYQQTPGQGLQFLFEYFSETQRNKGNFPGRFSGRQFSNSRSEMNVSTLELGDSALYLCASSLGQENYGYTFGSGTRLTVV.

The CDR3 DNA reads as TGTGCCAGCAGCTTGTTGGAACAGAGAATTATCGGCGAGCAGTACTTC. Protein: CASSLLEQRIIGEQYF. This chain connects TRBV5-6 to TRBJ2-7; D not certain. The CDR3 loop spans 16 amino acids. V shed 1 base and J shed 6 bases, with 20 bases lying between them. Germline loops: CDR1 SGHDT, CDR2 YYEEEE.

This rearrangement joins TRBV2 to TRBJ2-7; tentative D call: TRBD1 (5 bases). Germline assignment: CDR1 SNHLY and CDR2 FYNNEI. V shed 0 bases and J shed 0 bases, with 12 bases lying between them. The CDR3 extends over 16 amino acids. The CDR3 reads CASSEAVGPTSYEQYF. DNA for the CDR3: TGTGCCAGCAGTGAAGCAGTGGGGCCAACCTCCTACGAGCAGTACTTC. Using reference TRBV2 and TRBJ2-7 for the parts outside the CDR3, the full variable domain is EPEVTQTPSHQVTQMGQEVILRCVPISNHLYFYWYRQILGQKVEFLVSFYNNEISEKSEIFDDQFSVERPDGSNFTLKIRSTKLEDSAMYFCASSEAVGPTSYEQYFGPGTRLTVT.

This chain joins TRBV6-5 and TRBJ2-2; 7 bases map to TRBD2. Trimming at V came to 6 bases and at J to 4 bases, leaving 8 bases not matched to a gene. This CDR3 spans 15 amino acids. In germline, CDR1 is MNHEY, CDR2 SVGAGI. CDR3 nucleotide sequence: TGTGCCAGCAGGCTCAGCGGGGAGAGCACCGGGGAGCTGTTTTTT. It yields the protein CASRLSGESTGELFF.

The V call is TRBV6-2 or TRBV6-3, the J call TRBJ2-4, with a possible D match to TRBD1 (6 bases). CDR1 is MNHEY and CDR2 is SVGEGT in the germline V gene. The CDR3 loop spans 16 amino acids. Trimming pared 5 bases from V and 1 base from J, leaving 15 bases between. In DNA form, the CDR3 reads TGTGCCAGCAGTAAACTTGACAGGTCGGCCAAAAACATTCAGTACTTC. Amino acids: CASSKLDRSAKNIQYF.

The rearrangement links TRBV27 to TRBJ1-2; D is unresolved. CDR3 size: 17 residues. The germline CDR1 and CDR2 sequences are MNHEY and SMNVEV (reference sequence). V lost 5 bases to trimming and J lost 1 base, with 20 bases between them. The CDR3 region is CASSPRGSQVGNYGYTF. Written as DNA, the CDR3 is TGTGCCAGCAGTCCTCGCGGAAGTCAAGTCGGTAACTATGGCTACACCTTC.

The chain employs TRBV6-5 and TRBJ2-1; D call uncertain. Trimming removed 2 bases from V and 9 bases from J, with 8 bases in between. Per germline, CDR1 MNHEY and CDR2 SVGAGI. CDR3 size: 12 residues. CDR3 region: CASSYLRPEQFF. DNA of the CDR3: TGTGCCAGCAGTTACCTCCGGCCTGAGCAGTTCTTC.

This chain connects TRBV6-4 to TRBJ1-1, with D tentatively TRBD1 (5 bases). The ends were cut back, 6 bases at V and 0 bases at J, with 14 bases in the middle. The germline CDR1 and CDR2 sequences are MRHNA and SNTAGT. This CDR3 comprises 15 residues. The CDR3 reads CASRLSGGMNTEAFF. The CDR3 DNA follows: TGTGCCAGCAGACTATCGGGGGGTATGAACACTGAAGCTTTCTTT.

CDR3 amino acids: CASSYSRKYDREQYF. In nucleotides, the CDR3 is TGTGCCAGCAGTTACTCGAGAAAGTACGATCGCGAGCAGTACTTC. V and J are TRBV6-2 or TRBV6-3 and TRBJ2-7, with no clear D. Germline assignment: CDR1 MNHEY and CDR2 SVGEGT. The ends were cut back, 0 bases at V and 6 bases at J, with 15 bases in the middle. The CDR3 runs 15 residues.

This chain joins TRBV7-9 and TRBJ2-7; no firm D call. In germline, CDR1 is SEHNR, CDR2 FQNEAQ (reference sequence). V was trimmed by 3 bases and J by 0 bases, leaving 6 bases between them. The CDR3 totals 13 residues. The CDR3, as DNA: TGTGCCAGCAGCTTCGGTGGCTCCTACGAGCAGTACTTC. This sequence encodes CASSFGGSYEQYF.

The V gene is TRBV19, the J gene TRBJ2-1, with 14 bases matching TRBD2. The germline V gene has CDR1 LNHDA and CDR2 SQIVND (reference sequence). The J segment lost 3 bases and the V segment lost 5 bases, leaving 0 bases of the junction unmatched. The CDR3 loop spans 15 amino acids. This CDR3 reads CASSGLAGGYNEQFF. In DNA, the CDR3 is TGTGCCAGTAGTGGACTAGCGGGGGGCTACAATGAGCAGTTCTTC. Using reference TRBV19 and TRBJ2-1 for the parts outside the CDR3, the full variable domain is DGGITQSPKYLFRKEGQNVTLSCEQNLNHDAMYWYRQDPGQGLRLIYYSQIVNDFQKGDIAEGYSVSREKKESFPLTVTSAQKNPTAFYLCASSGLAGGYNEQFFGPGTRLTVL.

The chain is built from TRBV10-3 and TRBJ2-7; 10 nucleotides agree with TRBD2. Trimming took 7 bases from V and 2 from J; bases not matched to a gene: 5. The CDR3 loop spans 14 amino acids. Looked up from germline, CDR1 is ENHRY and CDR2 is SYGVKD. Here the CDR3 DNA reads TGTGCCATCACTAGCGGGGGTCGGCCCTACGAGCAGTACTTC. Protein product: CAITSGGRPYEQYF.

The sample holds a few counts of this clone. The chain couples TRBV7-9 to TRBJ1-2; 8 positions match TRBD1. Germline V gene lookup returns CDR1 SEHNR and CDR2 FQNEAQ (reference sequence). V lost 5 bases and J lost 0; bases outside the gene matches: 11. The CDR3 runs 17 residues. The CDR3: CASSPTLGTGTNYGYTF. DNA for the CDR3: TGTGCCAGCAGCCCAACCCTAGGGACAGGTACTAACTATGGCTACACCTTC.

The CDR3 loop is CSGGTANTGELFF. The DNA for the CDR3 is TGCAGCGGGGGGACAGCGAACACCGGGGAGCTGTTTTTT. The chain uses TRBV29-1 and TRBJ2-2, with 7 bases matching TRBD1. V shed 7 bases and J 0 bases; nucleotides not matched to a gene: 2. This CDR3 region has 13 residues. The V gene's germline CDR1 is SQVTM and CDR2 ANQGSEA.

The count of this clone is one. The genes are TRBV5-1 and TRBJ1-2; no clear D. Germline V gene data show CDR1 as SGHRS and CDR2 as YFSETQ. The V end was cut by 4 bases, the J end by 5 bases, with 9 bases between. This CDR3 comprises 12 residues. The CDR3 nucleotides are TGCGCCAGCAGCCCGAATCTATATGGCTACACCTTC. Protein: CASSPNLYGYTF.

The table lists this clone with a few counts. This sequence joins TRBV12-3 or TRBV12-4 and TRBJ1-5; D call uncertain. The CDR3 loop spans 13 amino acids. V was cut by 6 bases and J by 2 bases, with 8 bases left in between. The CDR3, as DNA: TGTGCCAGCAGATACGGGGGCAATCAGCCCCAGCATTTT. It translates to CASRYGGNQPQHF.

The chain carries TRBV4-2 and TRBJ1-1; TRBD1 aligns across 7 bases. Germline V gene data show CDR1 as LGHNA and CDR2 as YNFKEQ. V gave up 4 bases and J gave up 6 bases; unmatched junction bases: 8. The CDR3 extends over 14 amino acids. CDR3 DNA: TGTGCCAGCAGCCGGGAGGGGGCACCCGCTGAAGCTTTCTTT. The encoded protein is CASSREGAPAEAFF.

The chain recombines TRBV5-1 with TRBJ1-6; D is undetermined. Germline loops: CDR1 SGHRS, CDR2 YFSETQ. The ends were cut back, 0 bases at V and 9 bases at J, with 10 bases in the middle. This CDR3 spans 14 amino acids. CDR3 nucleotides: TGCGCCAGCAGCTTGGCCTTCCTAGGTTCACCCCTCCACTTT. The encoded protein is CASSLAFLGSPLHF. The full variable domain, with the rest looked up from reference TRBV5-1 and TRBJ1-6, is KAGVTQTPRYLIKTRGQQVTLSCSPISGHRSVSWYQQTPGQGLQFLFEYFSETQRNKGNFPGRFSGRQFSNSRSEMNVSTLELGDSALYLCASSLAFLGSPLHFGNGTRLTVT.

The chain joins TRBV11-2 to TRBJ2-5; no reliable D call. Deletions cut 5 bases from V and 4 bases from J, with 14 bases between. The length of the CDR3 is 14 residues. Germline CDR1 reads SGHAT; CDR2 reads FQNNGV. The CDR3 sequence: CASSPPGWGETQYF. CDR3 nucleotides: TGTGCCAGCAGCCCACCGGGTTGGGGAGAGACCCAGTACTTC.

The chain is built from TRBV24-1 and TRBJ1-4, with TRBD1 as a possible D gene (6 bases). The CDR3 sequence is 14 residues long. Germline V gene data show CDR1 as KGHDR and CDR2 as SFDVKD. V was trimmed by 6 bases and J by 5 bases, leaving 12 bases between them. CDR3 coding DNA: TGTGCCACCAGTCGGGCAGGGGCGAATGAAAAACTGTTTTTT. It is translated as CATSRAGANEKLFF.